Following are 14 T cell receptor beta chains from one sample sequenced in a study of OX40 agonist ivuxolimab in advanced cancers. Only in-frame clones appear in the TCRdb table, and some are missing; sequencing was by immunoSEQ multiplex PCR. The repertoire consists of over 55,000 clones, with more than 85% occurring once and the leading ten covering roughly 2.2%. Sequenced here: CD4+ or CD8+ T cells sorted from blood, sampled in a trial of the OX40 agonist ivuxolimab. The origin of the receptors is an adult with an advanced solid tumor such as melanoma, head and neck, liver or kidney cancer.

The CDR3, as DNA: TGTGCCAGCACCAAAAGATGGTCAAATAGCAATCAGCCCCAGCATTTT. Translated: CASTKRWSNSNQPQHF. This rearrangement joins TRBV28 to TRBJ1-5; D gene uncertain. Trimming pared 7 bases from V and 0 bases from J, leaving 16 bases between. CDR3 length equals 16 residues. Germline CDR1 and CDR2: MDHEN and SYDVKM.

V gene TRBV11-3 combines with J gene TRBJ2-5, with unresolved D. Germline V gene data show CDR1 as SGHNT and CDR2 as YENEEA. The CDR3 contains 11 residues. Trimming removed 3 bases at V and 4 bases at J, with 3 bases between. The CDR3 DNA sequence: TGTGCCAGCAGCTTGGTAGAGACCCAGTACTTC. Its translation is CASSLVETQYF.

The rearrangement uses TRBV6-5 and TRBJ2-5; possibly TRBD2 for D (6 bases). The V end lost 8 bases, the J end lost 5 bases, and 21 bases lay between the germline ends. CDR3 length equals 15 residues. Germline assignment: CDR1 MNHEY and CDR2 SVGAGI. Here the CDR3 DNA reads TGTGCCAGCGGGTCCGGGGCCCTAGGAGGGGAGACCCAGTACTTC. Translated: CASGSGALGGETQYF.

V is TRBV19 and J is TRBJ1-5; D unresolved. The CDR3 contains 13 residues. The V and J ends lost 5 bases and 7 bases respectively, with 12 bases between them. Per germline, CDR1 LNHDA and CDR2 SQIVND (reference sequence). CDR3 bases: TGTGCCAGTAGTCCCGGGTTGGAGCAGCCCCAGCATTTT. Translation: CASSPGLEQPQHF.

The chain combines TRBV5-8 with TRBJ1-3; D unclear. Trimming took off 2 bases at V and 3 bases at J, with 3 bases between the two ends. The germline V gene has CDR1 SGHTS and CDR2 YDEGEE. The CDR3 is 12 residues long. The CDR3 sequence is CASSLYGNTIYF. As DNA, the CDR3 is TGTGCCAGCAGCTTATATGGAAACACCATATATTTT.

The rearrangement uses TRBV11-3 and TRBJ1-1; 8 nucleotides line up with TRBD1. Germline V gene data show CDR1 as SGHNT and CDR2 as YENEEA. V lost 2 bases and J lost 8; bases outside the gene matches: 10. The CDR3 runs 15 residues. The CDR3 here is CASSLSWQGASEAFF. The CDR3 bases are TGTGCCAGCAGCTTAAGTTGGCAGGGGGCATCGGAAGCTTTCTTT.

The chain uses TRBV12-5 and TRBJ2-3; possibly TRBD2 for D (6 bases). CDR3 length: 16 amino acids. Germline V gene sequence: CDR1 LGHNT, CDR2 FRNRAP. V lost 6 bases to trimming and J lost 0 bases, with 16 bases between them. CDR3 bases: TGTGCTAGTGGCAACTCAGTAGCGGCTAGCACAGATACGCAGTATTTT. Protein sequence: CASGNSVAASTDTQYF.

This chain joins TRBV27 and TRBJ2-5; 15 bases are shared with TRBD2. Trimming cost V 6 bases and J 5 bases; bases outside gene matches: 7. Germline assignment: CDR1 MNHEY and CDR2 SMNVEV (reference sequence). The CDR3 has 16 amino acids. The CDR3 sequence: CASRPLGLAGGETQYF. CDR3 coding DNA: TGTGCCAGCAGACCCCTGGGACTAGCGGGAGGCGAGACCCAGTACTTC.

The chain couples TRBV10-1 to TRBJ2-1, with 12 bases lining up with TRBD2. The V gene's germline CDR1 is WNHNN and CDR2 SYGVQD (reference sequence). There are 15 residues in the CDR3. J was trimmed by 7 bases and V by 2 bases; bases with no gene match: 3. The CDR3 region is CASSEGLAGGNEQFF. CDR3 nucleotides: TGCGCCAGCAGTGAGGGGCTAGCGGGAGGGAATGAGCAGTTCTTC.

This rearrangement joins TRBV7-9 to TRBJ2-2, with D unclear. The CDR3 runs to 16 residues. Germline CDR1 and CDR2: SEHNR and FQNEAQ (reference sequence). V was cut by 2 bases and J by 4 bases, with 14 bases left in between. CDR3 nucleotides: TGTGCCAGCAGCTTATTAGGATTATTTTCCACCGGGGAGCTGTTTTTT. Protein sequence: CASSLLGLFSTGELFF.

The V and J genes are TRBV4-3 and TRBJ1-2, with TRBD1 identical over 8 bases. With 2 bases clipped from V and 1 base from J, the junction kept 15 bases outside the gene matches. The CDR3 is 19 residues long. Germline V CDR1 and CDR2: LGHNA, YSLEER. The DNA of the CDR3 is TGCGCCAGCAGCCAAAGGGCTTACCAGGGGGCGGACTATAACTATGGCTACACCTTC. Residues: CASSQRAYQGADYNYGYTF.

The chain has TRBV15 and TRBJ2-7; TRBD2 is a possible D gene (5 bases). Germline lookup yields CDR1 LNHNV and CDR2 YYDKDF (reference sequence). Trimming took 6 bases from V and 5 from J, leaving 8 bases between them. The CDR3 length is 11 residues. CDR3 DNA: TGTGCCACCAGAGGAGGTAACGAGCAGTACTTC. Encoded protein: CATRGGNEQYF.

The V and J genes are TRBV6-5 and TRBJ1-2, with TRBD1 matching 8 bases. Germline CDR1 reads MNHEY; CDR2 reads SVGAGI. J lost 3 bases, V lost 7 bases, and 4 bases had no gene match. The CDR3 runs 13 residues. The CDR3 sequence is CASTDREDYGYTF. The CDR3 nucleotides read TGTGCCAGCACGGACAGGGAAGACTATGGCTACACCTTC.

The V gene is TRBV4-1, the J gene TRBJ2-5, with D unclear. V was clipped by 0 bases and J by 5 bases, with 10 bases between them. The CDR3 spans 14 residues. Per germline, CDR1 MGHRA and CDR2 YSYEKL. For the CDR3, the DNA is TGCGCCAGCAGCCAAGATCCCCAGTTCGAGACCCAGTACTTC. This encodes CASSQDPQFETQYF.